This T cell receptor beta chain originates from a study of shared clonotypes between healthy human individuals. Assay used: immunoSEQ multiplex PCR; TCRdb lists only in-frame clones, some missing. Among approximately 2.5 million clones listed, 93% were seen once. General study points: Among non-shared clonotypes, generation probabilities were lower than among those shared by all four donors.

The healthy adult donors were HIV-negative and reported no recent acute infections or vaccinations. The authors divided CD4+ cells into CD45RA+ naive and CD45RA-negative memory subsets. This CDR3 has 13 residues. V lost 5 bases and J lost 3, with 14 bases in between. Germline V gene lookup returns CDR1 SQVTM and CDR2 ANQGSEA. Of note for this clone: The antigen remains undetermined.

Input material: naive CD4+ T cells from PBMCs. Subset: CD45RA+ positively selected. The source is a man younger than 35 in good health. Some clones in this sample may be carry-over from other donors' samples. This chain joins TRBV29-1 and TRBJ2-7; TRBD2 is a possible D gene (6 bases). The CDR3 DNA sequence: TGCAGCGTTCGTCGGGGGAACTTCTACGAGCAGTACTTC. Translation: CSVRRGNFYEQYF.